This TCR beta chain emerged from a study of T-cell memory formation after mild COVID-19. Study overall: TCR clusters were mostly donor specific. Notes on the study in general: Researchers report contracting CD4+ clones mostly in CM and EM, with CD8+ clones in EMRA.

Germline V gene sequence: CDR1 LNHNV, CDR2 YYDKDF (reference sequence). Losses at the gene ends were 2 bases for V and 6 bases for J; bases not matched to a gene: 7. CDR3 size: 18 residues. TCRdb recomputed calls from the 5' RACE reads with MiXCR, one row per CDR3 protein. The sample has around 110,000 distinct CDR3 sequences, roughly 12% seen once. This clonotype was detected a few times. The antigen remains undetermined. The clonotype originates from an adult woman who had mild COVID-19 (a few samples of this study predate the infection). Cell type and time point are not known. The gene calls are TRBV15 and TRBJ2-1; 16 nucleotides match TRBD2. Input material: PBMCs or a T cell subset sorted from them (not recorded which). CDR3 residues: CATSRPGLAGGPANEQFF. DNA of the CDR3: TGTGCCACCAGCAGACCGGGACTAGCGGGGGGGCCTGCCAATGAGCAGTTCTTC.